One TCR beta chain is described in this entry. The sample originates from a study of blood T cell repertoires in COVID-19. Across the study: Acute-phase and convalescent COVID-19 samples originated in the United States, Italy and Spain. PBMCs, B-cell-depleted T cells, or T cells provided the cDNA or gDNA that made up the material.

The CDR3 has 13 residues. V lost 3 bases and J lost 2, with 7 bases in between. The V gene's germline CDR1 is SGHNT and CDR2 YYREEE (reference sequence). In the original analysis: The assay estimated nucleated cells by amplifying reference gene primers. The table came from immunoSEQ multiplex PCR; TCRdb's copy has only in-frame clones and leaves some out. D and trimming come from the DNA, and the V and J calls and clone size come from that table. The sample yields roughly 37,000 clones, around 85% seen once. The material sequenced was peripheral blood. The chain carries TRBV5-4 and TRBJ2-3; D is ambiguous. This TCR was recovered from a human donor in a cohort sampled during active COVID-19. Written as DNA, the CDR3 is TGTGCCAGCAGCTCCAGTATCACAGATACGCAGTATTTT. It codes for CASSSSITDTQYF.